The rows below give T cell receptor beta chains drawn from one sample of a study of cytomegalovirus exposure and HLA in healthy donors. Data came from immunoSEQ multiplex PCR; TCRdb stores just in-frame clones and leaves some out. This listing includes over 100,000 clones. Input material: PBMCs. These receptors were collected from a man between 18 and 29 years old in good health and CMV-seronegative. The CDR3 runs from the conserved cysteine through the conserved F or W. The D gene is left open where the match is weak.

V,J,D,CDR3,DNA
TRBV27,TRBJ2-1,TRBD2,CASSLYGLAGGPNEQFF,TGTGCCAGCAGTTTATATGGACTAGCGGGGGGCCCCAATGAGCAGTTCTTC
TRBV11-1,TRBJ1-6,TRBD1,CASSVRGWDNSPLHF,TGTGCCAGCAGCGTCAGGGGGTGGGACAATTCACCCCTCCACTTT
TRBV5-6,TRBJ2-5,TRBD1,CASSLYGQGFLETQYF,TGTGCCAGCAGCTTGTACGGACAGGGGTTTTTAGAGACCCAGTACTTC
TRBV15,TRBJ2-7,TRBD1,CATSRGYPGQGAYEQYF,TGTGCCACCAGCAGGGGATACCCGGGACAGGGGGCATACGAGCAGTACTTC
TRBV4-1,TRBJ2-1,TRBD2,CASSQTQRGYNEQFF,TGCGCCAGCAGCCAAACCCAGCGGGGGTACAATGAGCAGTTCTTC
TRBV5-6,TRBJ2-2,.,CASSLQGGVRELFF,TGTGCCAGCAGCTTGCAGGGAGGAGTCAGGGAGCTGTTTTTT
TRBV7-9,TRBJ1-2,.,CASSFDRKGDGYTF,TGTGCCAGCAGCTTCGACAGGAAGGGGGATGGCTACACCTTC
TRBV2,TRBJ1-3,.,CASSQGGGNTIYF,TGTGCCAGCAGCCAGGGAGGTGGAAACACCATATATTTT
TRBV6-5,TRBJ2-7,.,CASSYWGPQYEQYF,TGTGCCAGCAGTTACTGGGGGCCCCAGTACGAGCAGTACTTC
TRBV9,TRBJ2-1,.,CASSTEGVLDEQFF,TGTGCCAGCAGCACCGAAGGAGTTTTGGATGAGCAGTTCTTC
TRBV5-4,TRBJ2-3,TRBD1,CASSRPRTGQTDTQYF,TGTGCCAGCAGCCGACCGCGGACAGGGCAGACAGATACGCAGTATTTT
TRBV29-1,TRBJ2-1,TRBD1,CSANRGYNEQFF,TGCAGCGCCAACAGGGGCTACAATGAGCAGTTCTTC
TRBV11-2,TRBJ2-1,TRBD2,CASSLGLAGRGLVNEQFF,TGTGCCAGCAGCTTAGGGCTAGCGGGTAGAGGTTTGGTGAATGAGCAGTTCTTC
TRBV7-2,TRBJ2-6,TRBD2,CASSWEVAGTSGANVLTF,TGTGCCAGCAGCTGGGAGGTAGCGGGGACCTCTGGGGCCAACGTCCTGACTTTC
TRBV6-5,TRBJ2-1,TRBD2,CASRPSGGNEQFF,TGTGCCAGCAGGCCTAGCGGGGGCAATGAGCAGTTCTTC
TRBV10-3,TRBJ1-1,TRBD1,CAISVDRGLSFVNTEAFF,TGTGCCATCAGCGTCGACAGGGGACTATCTTTTGTCAACACTGAAGCTTTCTTT
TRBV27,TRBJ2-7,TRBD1,CASRPILRRTGGDYEQYF,TGTGCCAGCAGACCCATCCTTCGGAGGACAGGGGGCGACTACGAGCAGTACTTC
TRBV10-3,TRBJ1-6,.,CAAGGSPLHF,TGTGCCGCTGGCGGTTCACCCCTCCACTTT
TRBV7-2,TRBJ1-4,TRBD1,CASSWQGADEKLFF,TGTGCCAGCAGCTGGCAGGGGGCTGATGAAAAACTGTTTTTT
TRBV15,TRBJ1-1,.,CATSRGLGVTEAFF,TGTGCCACCAGCAGGGGGTTGGGAGTCACTGAAGCTTTCTTT
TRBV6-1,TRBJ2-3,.,CASSDTQGGEDTQYF,TGTGCCAGCAGTGACACACAGGGTGGTGAAGATACGCAGTATTTT